This T cell receptor (beta chain) was identified in a study of T cell clonotyping in hematopoietic cell transplantation. Study-wide context: Cytoreduction preceded collection of pretransplant recipient samples.

Time point defined: recipient sample about 28 days before transplant, after cytoreduction. Germline CDR1 is LNHDA and CDR2 is SQIVND (reference sequence). The CDR3 runs to 15 residues. V shed 3 bases and J shed 5 bases, with 16 bases lying between them. The data were produced by immunoSEQ multiplex PCR, yet TCRdb's version contains in-frame clones alone and is incomplete. This sample has 35,000 to 45,000 clones; 95% occur once, and the top ten carry under 2%. The genes are TRBV19 and TRBJ1-2, with unresolved D. The specimen was peripheral blood mononuclear cells, collected before stem cell transplant. The source of this sequence is a man in his forties or fifties with chronic myeloid leukemia. Some clones in this sample may be carry-over from other donors' samples. The CDR3 coding sequence is TGTGCCAGTAGTATCGGACGCCTGGTAGGGTATGGCTACACCTTC. It codes for CASSIGRLVGYGYTF. The full variable domain, rest sourced from reference TRBV19 and TRBJ1-2, is DGGITQSPKYLFRKEGQNVTLSCEQNLNHDAMYWYRQDPGQGLRLIYYSQIVNDFQKGDIAEGYSVSREKKESFPLTVTSAQKNPTAFYLCASSIGRLVGYGYTFGSGTRLTVV.